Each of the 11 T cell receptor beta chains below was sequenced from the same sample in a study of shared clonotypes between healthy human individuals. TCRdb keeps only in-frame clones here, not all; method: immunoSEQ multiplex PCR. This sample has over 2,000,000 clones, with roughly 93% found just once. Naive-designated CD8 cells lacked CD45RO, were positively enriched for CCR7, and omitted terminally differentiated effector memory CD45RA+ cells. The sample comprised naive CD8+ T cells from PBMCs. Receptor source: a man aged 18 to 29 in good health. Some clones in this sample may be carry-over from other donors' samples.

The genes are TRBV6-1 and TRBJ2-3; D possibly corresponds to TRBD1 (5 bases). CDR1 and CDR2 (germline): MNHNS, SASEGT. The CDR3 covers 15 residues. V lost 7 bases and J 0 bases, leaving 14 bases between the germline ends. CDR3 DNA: TGTGCCAGCAAGACAGACCCTCGTAGCACAGATACGCAGTATTTT. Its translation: CASKTDPRSTDTQYF.

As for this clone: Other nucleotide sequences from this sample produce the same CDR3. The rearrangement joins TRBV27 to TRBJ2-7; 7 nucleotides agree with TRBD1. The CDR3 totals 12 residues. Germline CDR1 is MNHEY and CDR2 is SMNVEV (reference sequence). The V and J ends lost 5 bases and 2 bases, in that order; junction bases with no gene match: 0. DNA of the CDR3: TGTGCCAGCAGTGGGACAGCCTACGAGCAGTACTTC. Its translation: CASSGTAYEQYF.

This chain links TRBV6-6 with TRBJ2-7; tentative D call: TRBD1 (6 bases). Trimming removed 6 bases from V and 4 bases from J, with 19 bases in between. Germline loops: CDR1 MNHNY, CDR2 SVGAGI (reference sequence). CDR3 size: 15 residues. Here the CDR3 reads CASRGADGRDYEQYF. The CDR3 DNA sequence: TGTGCCAGCAGGGGGGCGGACGGACGGGATTACGAGCAGTACTTC.

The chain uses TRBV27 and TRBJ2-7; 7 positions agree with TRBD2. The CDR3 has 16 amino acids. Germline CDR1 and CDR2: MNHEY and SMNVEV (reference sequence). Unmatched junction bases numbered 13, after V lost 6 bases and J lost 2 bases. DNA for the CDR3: TGTGCCAGCAGCTTGCTTGGACTAGGACAAACCTACGAGCAGTACTTC. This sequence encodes CASSLLGLGQTYEQYF.

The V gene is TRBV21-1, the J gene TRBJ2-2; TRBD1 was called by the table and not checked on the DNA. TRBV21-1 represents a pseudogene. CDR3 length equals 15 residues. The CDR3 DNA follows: TGTGCCAGCAGCGCTCACTCAGGGTGCACCGGGGAGCTGTTTTTT. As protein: CASSAHSGCTGELFF.

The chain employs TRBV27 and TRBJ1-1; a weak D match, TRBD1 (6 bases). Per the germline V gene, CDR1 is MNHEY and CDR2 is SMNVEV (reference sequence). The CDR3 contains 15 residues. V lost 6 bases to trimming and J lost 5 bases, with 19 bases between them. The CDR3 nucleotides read TGTGCCAGCAGCACCGCCCCAGGGGAGTGGACTGAAGCTTTCTTT. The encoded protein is CASSTAPGEWTEAFF.

The CDR3 sequence is CAWSVDLNTEAFF. The CDR3 region has the DNA TGTGCCTGGAGTGTAGATCTGAACACTGAAGCTTTCTTT. The V call is TRBV30, the J call TRBJ1-1; D is unclear. This CDR3 contains 13 residues. Germline CDR1 GTSNPN, CDR2 SVGIG (reference sequence). V lost 0 bases and J lost 0, with 5 bases in between.

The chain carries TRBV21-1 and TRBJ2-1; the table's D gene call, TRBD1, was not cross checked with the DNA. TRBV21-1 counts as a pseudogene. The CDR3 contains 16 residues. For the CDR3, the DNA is TGTGCCAGCAGCAAAGAAACCAGTCCGAACTACAATGAGCAGTTCTTC. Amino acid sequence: CASSKETSPNYNEQFF.

The CDR3 reads CASRPTGFNGYTF. For the CDR3, the DNA is TGTGCCAGCAGACCTACAGGGTTCAATGGCTACACCTTC. The chain couples TRBV6-6 to TRBJ1-2; possibly TRBD1 for D (6 bases). Between the trimmed V and J ends, which lost 6 bases and 6 bases, there was a span of 14 bases. Germline lookup yields CDR1 MNHNY and CDR2 SVGAGI (reference sequence). The length of the CDR3 is 13 residues.

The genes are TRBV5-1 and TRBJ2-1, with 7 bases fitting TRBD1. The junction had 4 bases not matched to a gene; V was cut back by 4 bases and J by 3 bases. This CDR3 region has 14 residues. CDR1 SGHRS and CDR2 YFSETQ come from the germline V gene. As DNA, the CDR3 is TGCGCCAGCAGCGACCGGGACAGCTACAATGAGCAGTTCTTC. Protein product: CASSDRDSYNEQFF.

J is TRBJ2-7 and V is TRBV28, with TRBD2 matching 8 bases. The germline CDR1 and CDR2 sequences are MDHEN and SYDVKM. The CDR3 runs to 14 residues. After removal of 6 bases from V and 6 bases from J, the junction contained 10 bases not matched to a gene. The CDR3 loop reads CASSDRGGLGEQYF. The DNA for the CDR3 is TGTGCCAGCAGCGACCGGGGGGGTTTGGGCGAGCAGTACTTC.